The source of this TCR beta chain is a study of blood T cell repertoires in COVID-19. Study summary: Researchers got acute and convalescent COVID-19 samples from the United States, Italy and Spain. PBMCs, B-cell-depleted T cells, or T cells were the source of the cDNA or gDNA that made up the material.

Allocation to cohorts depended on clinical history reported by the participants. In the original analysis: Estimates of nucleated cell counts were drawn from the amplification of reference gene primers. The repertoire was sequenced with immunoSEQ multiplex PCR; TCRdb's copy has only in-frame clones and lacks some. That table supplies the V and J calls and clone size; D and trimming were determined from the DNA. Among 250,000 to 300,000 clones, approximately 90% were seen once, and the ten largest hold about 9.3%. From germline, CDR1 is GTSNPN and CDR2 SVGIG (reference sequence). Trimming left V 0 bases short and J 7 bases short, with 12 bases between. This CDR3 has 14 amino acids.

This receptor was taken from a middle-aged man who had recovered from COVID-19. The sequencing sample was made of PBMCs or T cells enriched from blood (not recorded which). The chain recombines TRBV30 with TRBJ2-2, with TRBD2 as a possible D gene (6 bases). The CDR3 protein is CAWSVWVSGGELFF. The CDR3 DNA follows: TGTGCCTGGAGTGTGTGGGTTAGCGGCGGGGAGCTGTTTTTT.